The 8 T cell receptor beta chains presented below share a single source sample, sequenced in a study of Graves' ophthalmopathy and Graves' hyperthyroidism. RNA transcripts provided the template for amplifying TCR beta CDR3 regions. HTBI-primed RT-PCR formed the first round, and a multiplex PCR formed the second. TCRdb re-derived calls from the multiplex PCR reads in MiXCR, one entry per CDR3 protein. The repertoire has about 220,000 distinct CDR3 sequences, 20% to 25% of them found once; the top ten carry roughly 42%. Input material: peripheral blood. These receptors came from a woman aged 50 to 60 with Graves' ophthalmopathy.

This clonotype was seen at least ten times. The V call is TRBV28, the J call TRBJ2-2; D ambiguous. CDR1 and CDR2 from the germline V gene are MDHEN and SYDVKM. The CDR3 is made up of 15 amino acids. The V and J ends lost 5 bases and 1 base respectively, with 11 bases between them. The CDR3 reads CASSPPRMNTGELFF. CDR3 bases: TGTGCCAGCAGTCCACCCAGGATGAACACCGGGGAGCTGTTTTTT.

The chain carries TRBV6-1 and TRBJ2-7; 7 nucleotides align to TRBD1. Germline CDR1 is MNHNS and CDR2 is SASEGT. The CDR3 loop spans 15 amino acids. With 1 base clipped from V and 2 bases from J, the junction kept 5 bases outside the gene matches. DNA for the CDR3: TGTGCCAGCAGTGAAGTAGGGACAGCGCCCTACGAGCAGTACTTC. It specifies CASSEVGTAPYEQYF.

This clonotype was recorded many times. This sequence joins TRBV12-3 or TRBV12-4 and TRBJ1-2, with D uncertain. V shed 2 bases and J shed 5 bases, with 6 bases lying between them. CDR3 length: 12 amino acids. CDR3 DNA: TGTGCCAGCAGTTTAATTGGTTATGGCTACACCTTC. It is translated as CASSLIGYGYTF.

This clonotype was seen ten or more times. V usage is TRBV7-8 and J usage is TRBJ2-7; unclear D gene. V shed 0 bases and J shed 3 bases, with 6 bases lying between them. This CDR3 has 13 amino acids. CDR1 and CDR2 (germline): SGHVS, FQNEAQ. The CDR3 DNA reads as TGTGCCAGCAGCTTAGCCGGATTCTACGAGCAGTACTTC. It is translated as CASSLAGFYEQYF. The full variable domain, rest sourced from reference TRBV7-8 and TRBJ2-7, is GAGVSQSPRYKVAKRGQDVALRCDPISGHVSLFWYQQALGQGPEFLTYFQNEAQLDKSGLPSDRFFAERPEGSVSTLKIQRTQQEDSAVYLCASSLAGFYEQYFGPGTRLTVT.

This clonotype was seen repeatedly, ten times or more. The rearrangement links TRBV5-6 to TRBJ2-7; the D gene is possibly TRBD2 (5 bases). The V end was cut by 1 base, the J end by 3 bases, with 11 bases between. CDR1 and CDR2 from the germline V gene are SGHDT and YYEEEE. CDR3 size: 14 residues. The CDR3 bases are TGTGCCAGCAGCTTGAGGACGGAGGACTACGAGCAGTACTTC. It yields the protein CASSLRTEDYEQYF.

The gene calls are TRBV12-3 or TRBV12-4 and TRBJ1-5; no clear D gene. V was trimmed by 5 bases and J by 6 bases, leaving 11 bases between them. The CDR3 length is 13 residues. The CDR3 bases are TGTGCCAGCAGTCCCCTCATTGGTCAGCCCCAGCATTTT. Translating gives CASSPLIGQPQHF.

The chain combines TRBV11-2 with TRBJ2-5, with D hard to call. Trimming shortened V by 0 bases and J by 1 base, and 6 bases separated the two germline ends. This CDR3 contains 14 residues. Germline V CDR1 and CDR2: SGHAT, FQNNGV. CDR3 loop: CASSLDPSQETQYF. For the CDR3, the DNA is TGTGCCAGCAGCTTAGATCCCAGCCAAGAGACCCAGTACTTC.

This clonotype was detected many times. The gene calls are TRBV7-2 and TRBJ2-7, with TRBD2 identical over 12 bases. The germline CDR1 and CDR2 sequences are SGHTA and FQGNSA. The CDR3 runs to 14 residues. Trimming removed 4 bases from V and 9 bases from J; junction bases left unmatched: 7. The CDR3 coding sequence is TGTGCCAGCAGCTATCTAGCGGGAGGGCACCCGCAGTACTTC. Translation gives CASSYLAGGHPQYF.